A single sample gave rise to the 21 T cell receptor beta chains below, sequenced in a study of regulatory T cells in long-lasting Graves disease. This sample's time point: persistent/refractory GD, antithyroid drugs over 5 years with positive TRAb. The TCR library was prepared using RNA isolated from PBMCs. To make TCR beta libraries, researchers used iRepertoire HTBI primers and Arm-PCR of CDR3 regions. TCRdb recomputed calls from the multiplex PCR reads with MiXCR, one row per CDR3 protein. Here the sample spans 400,000 to 500,000 distinct CDR3 sequences, 21% being singletons. The sample in question was peripheral blood mononuclear cells (PBMCs), obtained when the disease was refractory, from a patient treated with antithyroid drugs. Every receptor here comes from a female donor with Graves disease.

In this sample, this clonotype turned up many times. J is TRBJ2-5 and V is TRBV29-1; TRBD2 matches at 10 bases. The V gene's germline CDR1 is SQVTM and CDR2 ANQGSEA. Trimming removed 2 bases from V and 0 bases from J; junction bases left unmatched: 3. This CDR3 comprises 15 residues. Here the CDR3 reads CSVERSGRDQETQYF. In DNA form, the CDR3 reads TGCAGCGTTGAACGGAGCGGGAGGGACCAAGAGACCCAGTACTTC. Full variable domain (remainder filled in from reference TRBV29-1 and TRBJ2-5): SAVISQKPSRDICQRGTSLTIQCQVDSQVTMMFWYRQQPGQSLTLIATANQGSEATYESGFVIDKFPISRPNLTFSTLTVSNMSPEDSSIYLCSVERSGRDQETQYFGPGTRLLVL.

This clonotype came up a few times. V gene TRBV27 combines with J gene TRBJ1-5; D call uncertain. Germline assignment: CDR1 MNHEY and CDR2 SMNVEV (reference sequence). Trimming took 3 bases from V and 1 from J, leaving 7 bases between them. The CDR3 loop spans 14 amino acids. Written as DNA, the CDR3 is TGTGCCAGCAGTTTCCGGGCCAGCAATCAGCCCCAGCATTTT. It yields the protein CASSFRASNQPQHF.

This clonotype was observed a handful of times. The chain is built from TRBV5-1 and TRBJ1-3; no definite D call. Per the germline V gene, CDR1 is SGHRS and CDR2 is YFSETQ. The CDR3 has 14 residues. The V gene lost 4 bases and the J gene lost 8 bases, with 16 bases spanning the gap. For the CDR3, the DNA is TGCGCCAGCAGCCCGTCGGATTTACCACACACCATATATTTT. Amino acids: CASSPSDLPHTIYF. The whole variable domain, remainder taken from reference TRBV5-1 and TRBJ1-3, is KAGVTQTPRYLIKTRGQQVTLSCSPISGHRSVSWYQQTPGQGLQFLFEYFSETQRNKGNFPGRFSGRQFSNSRSEMNVSTLELGDSALYLCASSPSDLPHTIYFGEGSWLTVV.

Note on this clonotype: Just one base apart from a much larger clone, this may be a read error. This chain joins TRBV3-1 and TRBJ1-2; TRBD1 agrees at 9 bases. Trimming took 6 bases from V and 7 from J; bases not matched to a gene: 6. The V gene's germline CDR1 is LGHDT and CDR2 YNNKEL (reference sequence). This CDR3 is built from 13 residues. The CDR3 coding sequence is TGTGCCAGCAGGGGGGACAGGGTCTGTGGCTACACCTTC. Translated: CASRGDRVCGYTF.

This clonotype has ten or more counts. The chain links TRBV20-1 to TRBJ2-7; TRBD2 aligns across 11 bases. Germline CDR1 DFQATT, CDR2 SNEGSKA (reference sequence). This CDR3 has 15 residues. Losses at the gene ends were 0 bases for V and 4 bases for J; bases not matched to a gene: 5. The CDR3 DNA sequence: TGCAGTGCTAGAGAGGTAGCGGGAGGGTCATACGAGCAGTACTTC. Its translation is CSAREVAGGSYEQYF.

Turning to this clonotype: This may be a read error: a much more frequent sequence differs by one nucleotide. The chain couples TRBV5-5 to TRBJ1-2, with 7 positions matching TRBD1. The V gene's germline CDR1 is SGHKS and CDR2 YYEKEE (reference sequence). The CDR3 extends over 16 amino acids. Here the CDR3 reads CASSLDPGQPNYGFTF. The CDR3 DNA reads TGTGCCAGCAGCTTGGATCCGGGACAGCCTAACTATGGCTTCACCTTC.

This clonotype was recorded at least ten times. This chain links TRBV15 with TRBJ2-5; 10 nucleotides line up with TRBD2. V lost 0 bases to trimming and J lost 0 bases; unmatched junction nucleotides: 7. There are 18 residues in the CDR3. CDR1 is LNHNV and CDR2 is YYDKDF in the germline V gene (reference sequence). Written as DNA, the CDR3 is TGTGCCACCAGCAGAGAACTAGCGGGATATTCTCACCAAGAGACCCAGTACTTC. As protein: CATSRELAGYSHQETQYF.

To note about this clonotype: This may arise from a read error, as a much more abundant clone is one base away. The chain links TRBV6-2 or TRBV6-3 to TRBJ2-5; no definite D call. This CDR3 is 12 amino acids long. CDR1 is MNHEY and CDR2 is SVGEGT in the germline V gene. The CDR3 coding sequence is TGTGGCAGCAGTTACCACCAAGAGACCCAGTACTTC. Translation gives CGSSYHQETQYF.

This clonotype was observed many times. This chain joins TRBV10-3 and TRBJ1-5; 7 nucleotides align to TRBD1. CDR3 length: 15 amino acids. The trim removed 3 bases at V and 0 bases at J, leaving 2 bases unmatched. CDR1 is ENHRY and CDR2 is SYGVKD in the germline V gene. The CDR3 DNA sequence: TGTGCCATCAGTGAAACAGGGGTTAGCAATCAGCCCCAGCATTTT. Amino acid sequence: CAISETGVSNQPQHF.

In this sample, this clonotype turned up many times. This chain joins TRBV28 and TRBJ2-6; TRBD1 matches at 11 bases. This CDR3 is 18 amino acids long. CDR1 and CDR2 from the germline V gene are MDHEN and SYDVKM. Germline trimming cut 0 bases from V and 1 base from J; bases unmatched to any gene: 2. In DNA, the CDR3 is TGTGCCAGCAGTTTATGGGGGGACAGGGGGTCTGGGGCCAACGTCCTGACTTTC. Translation gives CASSLWGDRGSGANVLTF.

The gene calls are TRBV20-1 and TRBJ1-5, with a possible D match to TRBD1 (5 bases). CDR1 is DFQATT, CDR2 SNEGSKA, per germline (reference sequence). The ends were cut back, 6 bases at V and 2 bases at J, with 17 bases in the middle. The CDR3 runs 15 residues. The CDR3 protein is CSARVEGRGNQPQHF. The CDR3 DNA follows: TGCAGTGCCAGGGTTGAGGGTAGGGGCAATCAGCCCCAGCATTTT.

This clonotype was observed a few times. The J gene is TRBJ2-2, the V gene TRBV6-2 or TRBV6-3; 9 positions agree with TRBD1. Germline CDR1 and CDR2: MNHEY and SVGEGT. This CDR3 spans 15 amino acids. V gave up 5 bases and J gave up 6 bases; unmatched junction bases: 7. The chain's CDR3 is CASSEQGALAGELFF. The CDR3 DNA reads as TGTGCCAGCAGTGAACAGGGGGCGTTGGCCGGGGAGCTGTTTTTT.

The sample holds a few counts of this clonotype. The genes are TRBV7-8 and TRBJ2-7, with TRBD2 matching over 7 bases. The CDR3 is 15 residues long. Unmatched junction bases numbered 10, after V lost 1 base and J lost 7 bases. Looked up from germline, CDR1 is SGHVS and CDR2 is FQNEAQ. CDR3 region: CASSLGGGALGEQYF. The CDR3 nucleotides read TGTGCCAGCAGCTTAGGGGGGGGAGCTCTAGGGGAGCAGTACTTC. Using reference TRBV7-8 and TRBJ2-7 for the parts outside the CDR3, the full variable domain is GAGVSQSPRYKVAKRGQDVALRCDPISGHVSLFWYQQALGQGPEFLTYFQNEAQLDKSGLPSDRFFAERPEGSVSTLKIQRTQQEDSAVYLCASSLGGGALGEQYFGPGTRLTVT.

This clonotype was observed a handful of times. V is TRBV11-2 and J is TRBJ1-3; D remains unclear. Trimming cost V 4 bases and J 0 bases, with 16 bases left between them. Germline V gene sequence: CDR1 SGHAT, CDR2 FQNNGV. This CDR3 spans 17 amino acids. The DNA of the CDR3 is TGTGCCAGCAGCTCCTCGGCCCGAACTTACTCTGGAAACACCATATATTTT. Amino acid sequence: CASSSSARTYSGNTIYF.

Many counts were recorded for this clonotype. The chain joins TRBV3-1 to TRBJ1-5, with no clear D. CDR1 is LGHDT, CDR2 YNNKEL, per germline (reference sequence). Trimming removed 0 bases from V and 3 bases from J, with 9 bases in between. The CDR3 is 15 residues long. The CDR3 DNA is TGTGCCAGCAGCCAAGATCTTTCAGACAATCAGCCCCAGCATTTT. Translated: CASSQDLSDNQPQHF.

At least ten counts were recorded for this clonotype. The CDR3 DNA sequence: TGTGCCAGCAGTGGCGGGAGGCGTACCGGGGAGCTGTTTTTT. Its translation is CASSGGRRTGELFF. The rearrangement links TRBV2 to TRBJ2-2, with 8 bases identical to TRBD2. Per germline, CDR1 SNHLY and CDR2 FYNNEI. This CDR3 comprises 14 residues. Unmatched junction bases numbered 3, after V lost 4 bases and J lost 5 bases.

Of note for this clonotype: A read error may be the cause here, since a much bigger clone is one base away. The chain couples TRBV28 to TRBJ2-7; TRBD2 agrees at 8 bases. Trimming took 4 bases from V and 4 from J; bases not matched to a gene: 9. This CDR3 has 15 amino acids. Germline loops: CDR1 MDHEN, CDR2 SYDVKM. CDR3 DNA sequence: TGTGCCAGCAGTTCCCTCGGGACTAGTGAGTACGAGCAGTACTTC. The encoded protein is CASSSLGTSEYEQYF.

This clonotype was detected a few times. The V and J genes are TRBV20-1 and TRBJ2-7, with D unresolved. The CDR3 is 11 amino acids. Germline V gene sequence: CDR1 DFQATT, CDR2 SNEGSKA (reference sequence). V lost 3 bases and J 2 bases, leaving 5 bases between the germline ends. The CDR3 loop is CSASGAYEQYF. In DNA, the CDR3 is TGCAGTGCTAGTGGCGCCTACGAGCAGTACTTC.

This clonotype was seen ten or more times. The chain carries TRBV6-1 and TRBJ2-7, with D hard to call. This CDR3 spans 12 amino acids. V was pared by 2 bases and J by 4 bases, with 6 bases between. Germline-derived CDR1 and CDR2 are MNHNS and SASEGT. The CDR3 DNA reads TGTGCCAGCAGTGAAAGTCTATACGAGCAGTACTTC. Translated, it gives CASSESLYEQYF.

This clonotype was recorded many times. V and J are TRBV3-1 and TRBJ2-7; D not resolved. Per the germline V gene, CDR1 is LGHDT and CDR2 is YNNKEL (reference sequence). This CDR3 region has 14 residues. V lost 0 bases to trimming and J lost 5 bases, with 11 bases between them. The CDR3 DNA reads TGTGCCAGCAGCCAAGATAAGGAGAACCACGAGCAGTACTTC. Translation: CASSQDKENHEQYF.

This clonotype was counted at least ten times. This chain uses TRBV28 with TRBJ1-2; 8 bases fit TRBD1. This CDR3 spans 12 amino acids. With V trimmed by 11 bases and J by 2 bases, 4 bases remained unmatched. The germline V gene has CDR1 MDHEN and CDR2 SYDVKM. CDR3 residues: CAVRTGNYGYTF. The CDR3 DNA reads as TGTGCCGTCAGGACAGGGAACTATGGCTACACCTTC.